A single T cell receptor (beta chain) is shown here with its context. The specificity of this receptor is unknown. Per-base quality was not reported, and no clone a single base away is much larger than it. Reading from cysteine to phenylalanine, the CDR3 counts 16 amino acids. The read is trimmed to its CDR3 DNA, 48 bases read in frame from base 1. For this chain, trimming is 7 bases at the V end and 5 bases at the J end, and the number of junction bases without a gene match is 13. CDR1 and CDR2 were assigned from the germline V gene as SGHVS and FQNEAQ. Library prep was done by PCR. Sequencing took place on an Illumina HiSeq 2500. To normalize quantification of the TCRbeta repertoire, the TCR libraries were built with molecular barcoding that relied on unique molecular identifiers. TCRdb ran its own pipeline on the public reads, namely fastp trimming at Q25 and MiXCR clone calling, and kept in-frame beta chains. Rows are unified per CDR3 protein, each entry keeping the most common DNA and genes. The sample table contains more than 550,000 distinct CDR3 sequences; only one count was recorded for roughly 10% of them. The top ten clonotypes cover 4% to 5% of the sample.

The data belong to a study of T-cell reconstitution after alpha-beta-depleted transplantation in children (dated by TCRdb to about 2016). Background on the whole study: The study quantitatively tracked T-cell immune reconstitution after TCRalphabeta/CD19-depleted allogeneic hematopoietic cell transplantation in children using TCR repertoire profiling.

The receptor chain draws on TRBV7-8 and TRBJ2-3; TRBD2 aligns with 9 central bases. The source was PBMCs from the stem cell graft donor, collected from the stem cell graft. This sequence originates from a human donor who donated a stem cell graft to a child with acute myeloid leukemia. The CDR3 reads CASTAGAGGPIDTQYF. The nucleotides read TGTGCCAGCACCGCCGGGGCGGGAGGGCCTATAGATACGCAGTATTTT.